The 4 T cell receptor beta chains below all came from one sample that was sequenced in a study of identical twins. TCRdb fed the 5' RACE reads into MiXCR, producing one record per CDR3 protein. The top ten clones hold about 3.9% of a sample with under 250,000 distinct CDR3 sequences, roughly 13% of them seen once. This sample also belongs to another study, concerning yellow fever vaccine responses in identical twins.

What was sequenced was memory (CD45RO+) T cells sorted from blood. The receptors stem from a woman between 18 and 29 years old in good health.

The table lists this clonotype with many counts. The chain employs TRBV5-1 and TRBJ2-1; no firm D call. This CDR3 comprises 15 residues. Per the germline V gene, CDR1 is SGHRS and CDR2 is YFSETQ. The ends were cut back, 2 bases at V and 7 bases at J, with 16 bases in the middle. The CDR3 DNA reads as TGCGCCAGCAGCTTAAGCAGCGAATATACAAATGAGCAGTTCTTC. Protein sequence: CASSLSSEYTNEQFF.

This clonotype was observed a few times. The chain joins TRBV19 to TRBJ2-3; D is perhaps TRBD1 or TRBD2 (6 bases each). The CDR3 covers 16 residues. Germline assignment: CDR1 LNHDA and CDR2 SQIVND (reference sequence). V gave up 4 bases and J gave up 6 bases, with 20 bases separating them. CDR3 region: CASSTRMTGASDTQYF. For the CDR3, the DNA is TGTGCCAGTAGTACCCGAATGACGGGGGCCTCCGATACGCAGTATTTT.

V usage is TRBV2 and J usage is TRBJ2-5; 10 nucleotides agree with TRBD1. V trimming: 5 bases; J trimming: 7 bases; junction bases outside the gene matches: 10. Per germline, CDR1 SNHLY and CDR2 FYNNEI. The CDR3 loop spans 15 amino acids. The CDR3 here is CASSTPGQGFLTQYF. Here the CDR3 DNA reads TGTGCCAGCAGTACACCGGGACAGGGGTTTCTGACCCAGTACTTC.

This clonotype was counted only a few times. The chain combines TRBV28 with TRBJ1-5, with D possibly TRBD1 on 6 matching bases. Trimming stripped 6 bases from V and 1 base from J, with 13 bases between. CDR1 and CDR2 from the germline V gene are MDHEN and SYDVKM. The CDR3 extends over 15 amino acids. DNA of the CDR3: TGTGCCAGCAGGGGCTCAGGGGACAGCAATCAGCCCCAGCATTTT. Its translation: CASRGSGDSNQPQHF.